Listed below are T cell receptor beta chains from one sample, sequenced in a study of cytomegalovirus exposure and HLA in healthy donors. The protocol was immunoSEQ multiplex PCR, while the TCRdb copy is restricted to in-frame clones and leaves out a portion. This sample has more than 140,000 clones, with around 75% found just once. The sample consisted of PBMCs. Source of these receptors: a middle-aged man in good health and CMV-seronegative. Both conserved end residues are part of each CDR3. Fields, in order: clone size, J gene, D gene, V gene, CDR3 protein, CDR3 DNA. D genes are given only for firm matches. The listing skips clone size in some rows; elsewhere it reads once, few, many or a size class.

abundance: -; j_gene: TRBJ1-6; d_gene: -; v_gene: TRBV28; CDR3aa: CASSLGAYNSPLHF; CDR3nt: TGTGCCAGCAGTTTGGGGGCTTATAATTCACCCCTCCACTTT
abundance: -; j_gene: TRBJ2-3; d_gene: -; v_gene: TRBV6-5; CDR3aa: CASSGGSDTQYF; CDR3nt: TGTGCCAGCAGTGGAGGGTCAGATACGCAGTATTTT
abundance: -; j_gene: TRBJ2-1; d_gene: -; v_gene: TRBV19; CDR3aa: CASSIFGAGNNEQFF; CDR3nt: TGTGCCAGTAGTATTTTTGGGGCGGGGAATAATGAGCAGTTCTTC
abundance: -; j_gene: TRBJ2-2; d_gene: TRBD1; v_gene: TRBV5-4; CDR3aa: CASSPTGTGLPGELFF; CDR3nt: TGTGCCAGCAGCCCCACCGGGACAGGGTTGCCCGGGGAGCTGTTTTTT
abundance: -; j_gene: TRBJ2-6; d_gene: -; v_gene: TRBV27; CDR3aa: CASSLAFSGANVLTF; CDR3nt: TGTGCCAGCAGTTTGGCCTTCTCTGGGGCCAACGTCCTGACTTTC
abundance: -; j_gene: TRBJ2-7; d_gene: -; v_gene: TRBV27; CDR3aa: CASSLRGLRGAYEQYF; CDR3nt: TGTGCCAGCAGTTTACGAGGGCTCCGTGGGGCCTACGAGCAGTACTTC
abundance: -; j_gene: TRBJ1-1; d_gene: -; v_gene: TRBV5-4; CDR3aa: CASSPSGSEAFF; CDR3nt: TGTGCCAGCAGCCCTTCAGGATCTGAAGCTTTCTTT
abundance: -; j_gene: TRBJ2-3; d_gene: -; v_gene: TRBV2; CDR3aa: CASSGLNTDTQYF; CDR3nt: TGTGCCAGCAGTGGGCTCAACACAGATACGCAGTATTTT
abundance: -; j_gene: TRBJ2-1; d_gene: -; v_gene: TRBV11-2; CDR3aa: CASSLILAGFTSYNEQFF; CDR3nt: TGTGCCAGCAGCTTAATCTTGGCGGGGTTTACCTCCTACAATGAGCAGTTCTTC
abundance: -; j_gene: TRBJ1-5; d_gene: TRBD1; v_gene: TRBV19; CDR3aa: CASRPGQGSNQPQHF; CDR3nt: TGTGCCAGTAGGCCGGGACAGGGTAGCAATCAGCCCCAGCATTTT
abundance: once; j_gene: TRBJ1-5; d_gene: -; v_gene: TRBV5-5; CDR3aa: CASSLREGNQPQHF; CDR3nt: TGTGCCAGCAGCTTACGGGAGGGCAATCAGCCCCAGCATTTT
abundance: -; j_gene: TRBJ1-6; d_gene: TRBD1; v_gene: TRBV7-2; CDR3aa: CASSLVGRGIYNSPLHF; CDR3nt: TGTGCCAGCAGCTTAGTCGGCAGGGGGATCTATAATTCACCCCTCCACTTT
abundance: few; j_gene: TRBJ1-2; d_gene: -; v_gene: TRBV5-5; CDR3aa: CASSDNTGTDGYTF; CDR3nt: TGTGCCAGCAGCGATAACACCGGGACTGATGGCTACACCTTC
abundance: -; j_gene: TRBJ1-5; d_gene: TRBD1; v_gene: TRBV18; CDR3aa: CASSNYGTANQPQHF; CDR3nt: TGTGCCAGCTCAAACTACGGGACAGCTAATCAGCCCCAGCATTTT
abundance: -; j_gene: TRBJ2-2; d_gene: TRBD1; v_gene: TRBV14; CDR3aa: CASSPQGPGELFF; CDR3nt: TGTGCCAGCAGCCCACAGGGGCCCGGGGAGCTGTTTTTT
abundance: few; j_gene: TRBJ1-3; d_gene: TRBD1; v_gene: TRBV6-1; CDR3aa: CASSPGDSRNTIYF; CDR3nt: TGTGCCAGCAGTCCTGGGGACAGTCGAAACACCATATATTTT
abundance: -; j_gene: TRBJ1-1; d_gene: TRBD1; v_gene: TRBV10-3; CDR3aa: CAIGVGQGKAFF; CDR3nt: TGTGCCATCGGCGTGGGACAGGGCAAAGCTTTCTTT
abundance: -; j_gene: TRBJ2-5; d_gene: -; v_gene: TRBV6-5; CDR3aa: CASSYPPGETQYF; CDR3nt: TGTGCCAGCAGTTACCCACCGGGGGAGACCCAGTACTTC
abundance: -; j_gene: TRBJ1-2; d_gene: -; v_gene: TRBV15; CDR3aa: CATSRDHRGNGYGYTF; CDR3nt: TGTGCCACCAGCAGAGATCATCGAGGGAACGGCTATGGCTACACCTTC
abundance: -; j_gene: TRBJ1-2; d_gene: -; v_gene: TRBV25-1; CDR3aa: CASSKGDHGYTF; CDR3nt: TGTGCCAGCAGTAAAGGGGATCATGGCTACACCTTC
abundance: once; j_gene: TRBJ2-3; d_gene: TRBD2; v_gene: TRBV7-9; CDR3aa: CASSLGLAGLTDTQYF; CDR3nt: TGTGCCAGCAGCTTGGGACTAGCGGGGCTCACAGATACGCAGTATTTT
abundance: -; j_gene: TRBJ1-5; d_gene: TRBD1; v_gene: TRBV5-8; CDR3aa: CASSWGTEVNQPQHF; CDR3nt: TGTGCCAGCAGCTGGGGGACAGAAGTAAATCAGCCCCAGCATTTT
abundance: -; j_gene: TRBJ2-3; d_gene: -; v_gene: TRBV5-4; CDR3aa: CASSSQNGGVSTDTQYF; CDR3nt: TGTGCCAGCAGCTCCCAAAATGGAGGGGTAAGCACAGATACGCAGTATTTT
abundance: -; j_gene: TRBJ1-3; d_gene: -; v_gene: TRBV12-5; CDR3aa: CASAAASGNTIYF; CDR3nt: TGTGCTAGTGCAGCGGCCTCTGGAAACACCATATATTTT
abundance: -; j_gene: TRBJ2-1; d_gene: TRBD1; v_gene: TRBV5-1; CDR3aa: CASSQQGARNEQFF; CDR3nt: TGCGCCAGCAGTCAGCAGGGGGCGCGCAATGAGCAGTTCTTC
abundance: -; j_gene: TRBJ2-2; d_gene: TRBD2; v_gene: TRBV7-3; CDR3aa: CASSLMGGVNTGELFF; CDR3nt: TGTGCCAGCAGCTTAATGGGGGGGGTGAACACCGGGGAGCTGTTTTTT
abundance: -; j_gene: TRBJ2-5; d_gene: -; v_gene: TRBV5-1; CDR3aa: CASSLAGSGQETQYF; CDR3nt: TGCGCCAGCAGCTTGGCCGGTAGCGGACAAGAGACCCAGTACTTC
abundance: -; j_gene: TRBJ2-2; d_gene: TRBD1; v_gene: TRBV5-5; CDR3aa: CASSSGTGPTGELFF; CDR3nt: TGTGCCAGCAGCTCTGGGACAGGTCCCACCGGGGAGCTGTTTTTT
abundance: -; j_gene: TRBJ2-1; d_gene: TRBD2; v_gene: TRBV5-1; CDR3aa: CASTLAGSYNEQFF; CDR3nt: TGCGCCAGTACCTTAGCGGGGAGCTACAATGAGCAGTTCTTC
abundance: -; j_gene: TRBJ2-7; d_gene: -; v_gene: TRBV7-3; CDR3aa: CASSSEVGRVEREQYF; CDR3nt: TGTGCCAGCAGCTCAGAGGTGGGCAGGGTCGAACGCGAGCAGTACTTC
abundance: -; j_gene: TRBJ1-2; d_gene: -; v_gene: TRBV13; CDR3aa: CASSLEAADGYTF; CDR3nt: TGTGCCAGCAGCTTAGAGGCAGCGGATGGCTACACCTTC
abundance: few; j_gene: TRBJ1-6; d_gene: -; v_gene: TRBV9; CDR3aa: CASSVVPGDNSPLHF; CDR3nt: TGTGCCAGCAGCGTAGTTCCAGGGGATAATTCACCCCTCCACTTT
abundance: -; j_gene: TRBJ1-1; d_gene: -; v_gene: TRBV9; CDR3aa: CASMPPPLGGTEAFF; CDR3nt: TGTGCCAGCATGCCACCCCCACTGGGGGGCACTGAAGCTTTCTTT
abundance: -; j_gene: TRBJ1-4; d_gene: TRBD1; v_gene: TRBV18; CDR3aa: CASSRTGSHNEKLFF; CDR3nt: TGTGCCAGCTCGCGGACAGGGTCTCATAATGAAAAACTGTTTTTT
abundance: -; j_gene: TRBJ2-1; d_gene: -; v_gene: TRBV14; CDR3aa: CASSQDLFFGIFNEQFF; CDR3nt: -
abundance: -; j_gene: TRBJ1-5; d_gene: -; v_gene: TRBV4-1; CDR3aa: CASSQDHQGFSNQPQHF; CDR3nt: TGCGCCAGCAGCCAAGATCATCAGGGGTTTAGCAATCAGCCCCAGCATTTT
abundance: -; j_gene: TRBJ2-2; d_gene: -; v_gene: TRBV7-9; CDR3aa: CASSLGEARGTGELFF; CDR3nt: TGTGCCAGCAGCTTAGGAGAGGCCCGAGGGACCGGGGAGCTGTTTTTT
abundance: -; j_gene: TRBJ2-7; d_gene: TRBD2; v_gene: TRBV5-4; CDR3aa: CASSLASGGDSYEQYF; CDR3nt: TGTGCCAGCAGCTTGGCTAGCGGGGGTGACTCCTACGAGCAGTACTTC
abundance: few; j_gene: TRBJ2-1; d_gene: -; v_gene: TRBV28; CDR3aa: CASSIGDSYNEQFF; CDR3nt: TGTGCCAGCAGTATCGGGGACTCCTACAATGAGCAGTTCTTC
abundance: -; j_gene: TRBJ2-2; d_gene: TRBD1; v_gene: TRBV4-1; CDR3aa: CASSHGSGTGDSGELFF; CDR3nt: TGCGCCAGCAGCCATGGGTCCGGGACAGGAGACAGCGGGGAGCTGTTTTTT